Included here is one T cell receptor beta chain sequence, with context. Other nucleotide sequences from this sample produce the same CDR3. Negatively enriched CD4+ T cells were divided by CD45RA into naive and memory. This sample was included in a study of shared clonotypes between healthy human individuals. About the research overall: Donor composition was a couple of women and a few men, aged 18 to 49.

Repertoires were generated with immunoSEQ multiplex PCR, while TCRdb's copy carries only in-frame clones and drops some. This table has 550,000 to 800,000 clones, about 74% appearing once. The germline gives CDR1 MGHRA, CDR2 YSYEKL. The length of the CDR3 is 16 residues. Trimming pared 3 bases from V and 2 bases from J, leaving 17 bases between. Sequencing was done on a sample of memory CD4+ T cells sorted from blood. Stated subset: CD45RA-negative fraction. This sequence joins TRBV4-1 and TRBJ2-7, with no clear D. The sequence was collected from a woman in her thirties in good health. CDR3 loop: CASSQALGFSAYEQYF. The CDR3 nucleotides read TGCGCCAGCAGCCAGGCCCTAGGATTTTCGGCCTACGAGCAGTACTTC.